This T cell receptor (beta chain) was observed in a study of Ad26.COV2.S vaccination and SARS-CoV-2 variants. About the research overall: Of the COV1001 trial arms, the Ad26.COV2.S arm included the donor.

Trimming left V 6 bases short and J 2 bases short, with 10 bases between. Germline V lookup: CDR1 MNHEY, CDR2 SVGEGT. The CDR3 extends over 13 amino acids. This clone has more than one count but fewer than ten. Its cognate antigen is unknown. Some clones are missing from TCRdb's copy, which holds only in-frame ones; the method was immunoSEQ multiplex PCR. The table has hundreds of thousands of clones, roughly nine tenths seen once. Study-wide points: Substantial breadth was reported for post-vaccination spike-specific CD8+ and CD4+ T cells. While placebo recipients had lower spike-specific TCR breadth, vaccine recipients had more.

Treatment reported: approximately 18 received Ad26.COV2.S at low or high dose, single or two shots; about 5 received placebo; per-sample allocation not given. Day 63 following the first vaccine or placebo injection was when the samples were taken. This chain links TRBV6-2 or TRBV6-3 with TRBJ1-1, with D unresolved. This TCR derives from a person aged 18-65 years who received the Ad26.COV2.S COVID-19 vaccine or a placebo. Material: peripheral blood, obtained in a trial of Ad26.COV2.S vaccine versus placebo. This CDR3 is CASSGRINTEAFF. The CDR3 DNA reads TGTGCCAGCAGCGGTAGGATTAACACTGAAGCTTTCTTT.